This note documents a single TCR beta chain sequence. This entry comes from a study of blood T cell repertoires in COVID-19. Study-level information: T cells, B-cell-depleted T cells, or PBMCs supplied cDNA or gDNA.

Sequencing was performed with immunoSEQ multiplex PCR; in TCRdb, only in-frame clones are kept and a portion is missing. The sample carries 190,000 or so clones, about four fifths recorded once. There are 14 residues in the CDR3. Germline V gene data show CDR1 as SGHRS and CDR2 as YFSETQ. Trimming stripped 3 bases from V and 7 bases from J, with 16 bases between. This TCR came from a man aged 35 to 55 who had recovered from COVID-19. The sequenced sample consisted of PBMCs or T cells enriched from blood (not recorded which). The rearrangement links TRBV5-1 to TRBJ1-2; possible D gene TRBD1, 6 bases. The CDR3 loop is CASSSGTSPLGYTF. The DNA of the CDR3 is TGCGCCAGCAGCTCCGGGACATCGCCCCTTGGCTACACCTTC.